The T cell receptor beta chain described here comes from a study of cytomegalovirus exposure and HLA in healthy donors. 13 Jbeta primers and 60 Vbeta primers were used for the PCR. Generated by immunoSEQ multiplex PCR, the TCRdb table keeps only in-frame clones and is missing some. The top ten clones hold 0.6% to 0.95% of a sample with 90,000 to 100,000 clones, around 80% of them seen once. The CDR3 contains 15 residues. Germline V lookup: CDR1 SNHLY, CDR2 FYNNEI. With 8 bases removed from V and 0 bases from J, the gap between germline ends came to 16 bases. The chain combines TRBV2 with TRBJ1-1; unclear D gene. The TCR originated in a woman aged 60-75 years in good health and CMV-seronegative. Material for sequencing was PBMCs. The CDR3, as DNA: TGTGCCAGCGAACTTATGTTGCGAATGAACACTGAAGCTTTCTTT. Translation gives CASELMLRMNTEAFF. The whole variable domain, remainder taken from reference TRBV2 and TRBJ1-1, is EPEVTQTPSHQVTQMGQEVILRCVPISNHLYFYWYRQILGQKVEFLVSFYNNEISEKSEIFDDQFSVERPDGSNFTLKIRSTKLEDSAMYFCASELMLRMNTEAFFGQGTRLTVV.